The clone carrying this T cell receptor (beta chain) has a handful of counts. V gave up 7 bases and J gave up 5 bases; unmatched junction bases: 7. Germline V lookup: CDR1 SNHLY, CDR2 FYNNEI. This CDR3 is built from 13 residues. This entry is derived from a study of cytomegalovirus exposure and HLA in healthy donors. The wider study: As an earlier analysis found, some 180 million T cells yielded approximately 100 million unique TCR beta sequences.

Amplification used 60 Vbeta primers and 13 Jbeta primers. The protocol was immunoSEQ multiplex PCR, while the TCRdb copy is restricted to in-frame clones and leaves out a portion. The sample records 140,000 or so clones, approximately 79% being singletons. Sequences were obtained from PBMCs. V gene TRBV2 combines with J gene TRBJ1-1, with 7 bases lining up with TRBD1. The TCR was taken from a woman between 25 and 40 years old in good health and CMV-seronegative. CDR3 protein: CASINRGRTEAFF. For the CDR3, the DNA is TGTGCCAGCATTAACAGGGGAAGGACTGAAGCTTTCTTT. Full variable domain (outside the CDR3, taken from reference TRBV2 and TRBJ1-1): EPEVTQTPSHQVTQMGQEVILRCVPISNHLYFYWYRQILGQKVEFLVSFYNNEISEKSEIFDDQFSVERPDGSNFTLKIRSTKLEDSAMYFCASINRGRTEAFFGQGTRLTVV.